This T cell receptor beta chain derives from a study of cytomegalovirus exposure and HLA in healthy donors. The PCR contained 60 Vbeta and 13 Jbeta primers. The method was immunoSEQ multiplex PCR; TCRdb's version includes in-frame clones alone and lacks a portion of them. The profile shows tens of thousands of clones, approximately 78% of them singletons. Trimming removed 1 base from V and 4 bases from J, with 11 bases in between. Germline V gives CDR1 SGHTA, CDR2 FQGNSA. This CDR3 has 15 residues. The sample comprised PBMCs. The TCR sequence derives from a man aged 18 to 29 in good health and CMV-seronegative. This chain connects TRBV7-2 to TRBJ1-3; tentatively, D is TRBD1 (5 bases). CDR3 amino acids: CASSLEPGLGNTIYF. The CDR3 DNA reads as TGTGCCAGCAGCTTAGAGCCAGGGTTGGGAAACACCATATATTTT.